This T cell receptor beta chain was identified during a study of shared clonotypes between healthy human individuals. Study conclusions and caveats: Naive subsets tended to show greater estimated richness than memory subsets.

The data were produced by immunoSEQ multiplex PCR, yet TCRdb's version contains in-frame clones alone and is incomplete. In the table there are approximately 2,300,000 clones, just under 95% of which are singletons. As to this clone: The antigen is not known.

CD45RA-negative memory and CD45RA+ naive subsets were split from the CD4+ cells. The germline CDR1 and CDR2 sequences are SGDLS and YYNGEE. V lost 2 bases to trimming and J lost 4 bases, with 16 bases between them. CDR3 length: 16 residues. V and J are TRBV9 and TRBJ1-3, with a weak D call TRBD1 (6 bases). The origin of this receptor is a man aged 18 to 29 in good health. Some clones in this sample may be carry-over from other donors' samples. Material for sequencing was naive CD4+ T cells from PBMCs. Regarding subset: CD45RA+ positively selected. Here the CDR3 DNA reads TGTGCCAGCAGCGTGGACAGTCACTTATCCGGAAACACCATATATTTT. Protein product: CASSVDSHLSGNTIYF. Full variable domain (missing parts from reference TRBV9 and TRBJ1-3): DSGVTQTPKHLITATGQRVTLRCSPRSGDLSVYWYQQSLDQGLQFLIQYYNGEERAKGNILERFSAQQFPDLHSELNLSSLELGDSALYFCASSVDSHLSGNTIYFGEGSWLTVV.